These 6 T cell receptor beta chains originate from one sample sequenced in a study of OX40 agonist ivuxolimab in advanced cancers. The repertoire was sequenced with immunoSEQ multiplex PCR; TCRdb's copy has only in-frame clones and lacks some. This sample has 59,000 or so clones, with approximately 87% found just once. The specimen was CD4+ or CD8+ T cells sorted from blood, collected in a trial of the OX40 agonist ivuxolimab. These receptors were collected from an adult with an advanced solid tumor such as melanoma, head and neck, liver or kidney cancer.

This clone was seen only once. CDR3 amino acids: CAWSGGADQYF. CDR3 DNA sequence: TGTGCCTGGAGTGGAGGGGCCGACCAGTACTTC. V gene TRBV30 combines with J gene TRBJ2-7, with D perhaps being TRBD1 or TRBD2 (5 bases each). There are 11 residues in the CDR3. Trimming stripped 1 base from V and 10 bases from J, with 11 bases between. The germline V gene has CDR1 GTSNPN and CDR2 SVGIG (reference sequence).

The chain combines TRBV19 with TRBJ2-2; D is possibly TRBD1 or TRBD2 (5 bases each). CDR1 is LNHDA and CDR2 is SQIVND in the germline V gene (reference sequence). This CDR3 is built from 15 residues. V lost 2 bases and J 5 bases, leaving 12 bases between the germline ends. The CDR3 region is CASSIQGGGTGELFF. The DNA of the CDR3 is TGTGCCAGTAGTATACAGGGTGGCGGGACCGGGGAGCTGTTTTTT.

CDR3 DNA: TGTGCCAGCTCACCACTTCCAGGGGGCCAAGAGACCCAGTACTTC. This translates into CASSPLPGGQETQYF. The rearrangement links TRBV18 to TRBJ2-5, with 7 positions matching TRBD1. The J segment lost 1 base and the V segment lost 1 base, leaving 3 bases of the junction unmatched. This CDR3 comprises 15 residues. Germline CDR1 and CDR2: KGHSH and LQKENI. The complete variable domain, with remaining parts taken from reference TRBV18 and TRBJ2-5, reads NAGVMQNPRHLVRRRGQEARLRCSPMKGHSHVYWYRQLPEEGLKFMVYLQKENIIDESGMPKERFSAEFPKEGPSILRIQQVVRGDSAAYFCASSPLPGGQETQYFGPGTRLLVL.

The chain recombines TRBV27 with TRBJ2-7; TRBD2 matches 7 bases. CDR3 length: 14 amino acids. After removal of 5 bases from V and 2 bases from J, the junction contained 6 bases not matched to a gene. From germline, CDR1 is MNHEY and CDR2 SMNVEV (reference sequence). CDR3 coding DNA: TGTGCCAGCAGTCCCTCGGCGGGGGCCTACGAGCAGTACTTC. Amino acids: CASSPSAGAYEQYF.

V usage is TRBV6-1 and J usage is TRBJ2-7, with 13 bases that match TRBD2. CDR1 MNHNS and CDR2 SASEGT come from the germline V gene. The J segment lost 1 base and the V segment lost 8 bases, leaving 5 bases of the junction unmatched. This CDR3 region has 15 residues. The DNA for the CDR3 is TGTGCCAGCGGGAAGACTAGCGGGGGGTCCTACGAGCAGTACTTC. This sequence encodes CASGKTSGGSYEQYF.

J is TRBJ1-1 and V is TRBV7-9, with a weak D call TRBD1 (6 bases). This CDR3 has 15 amino acids. Germline V lookup: CDR1 SEHNR, CDR2 FQNEAQ (reference sequence). Trimming stripped 5 bases from V and 2 bases from J, with 15 bases between. The CDR3 spells CASSRGGGANTEAFF. Written as DNA, the CDR3 is TGTGCCAGCAGCCGAGGTGGGGGGGCCAACACTGAAGCTTTCTTT.